Below, one T cell receptor (beta chain) is given with its context. These data are taken from a study of identical twins. With template switching, a universal primer site was added, and the cDNA carried unique molecular identifiers. TCRdb processed the 5' RACE reads anew with MiXCR; each CDR3 protein has one entry. The sample includes 500,000 to 550,000 distinct CDR3 sequences, around 20% seen only once; the top ten take approximately 0.95%. This same sample was also taken into another study, of T cells expressing NK-cell markers. This second study says: It was sorted CD3+CD56+NKG2C+, CD3+CD56+NKG2C- and CD3+CD56-NKG2C+ T cells that supplied the TCR beta repertoires. NKG2C+ dominant clonotype frequencies in about 6 donors were about 1.0-8% of CD8+ T cells.

Specimen: CD4+ T cells sorted from blood. The receptor was isolated from a woman younger than 35 in good health.

CDR3 bases: TGTGCCAGCAGTTCGACAGGGACTTATAGCAATCAGCCCCAGCATTTT. The encoded protein is CASSSTGTYSNQPQHF. The chain recombines TRBV12-3 or TRBV12-4 with TRBJ1-5; 7 bases fit TRBD1. CDR3 length: 16 amino acids. J lost 0 bases, V lost 4 bases, and 6 bases had no gene match.